What follows are 10 T cell receptor beta chains derived from one specimen sequenced in a study of regulatory T cells in long-lasting Graves disease. Time point here: newly diagnosed GD, antithyroid drugs for less than 3 months. Making the TCR library involved RNA that had been extracted from PBMCs. Through Arm-PCR of CDR3 regions and iRepertoire HTBI primers, TCR beta libraries were built. MiXCR, applied by TCRdb to the multiplex PCR reads, yields one record per CDR3 protein. The sample lists approximately 400,000 distinct CDR3 sequences; 15% were seen once. Separately, the same data were catalogued under a study of T cells in Graves' hyperthyroidism and ophthalmopathy.

The sample here was peripheral blood mononuclear cells (PBMCs), taken at new diagnosis, from a patient treated with antithyroid drugs. The receptor set was obtained from a woman in her thirties or forties with Graves disease.

This clonotype was recorded many times. V and J are TRBV9 and TRBJ2-3; unclear D gene. Germline lookup yields CDR1 SGDLS and CDR2 YYNGEE. The V end was cut by 6 bases, the J end by 1 base, with 12 bases between. CDR3 length equals 14 residues. CDR3: CASNLFGGTDTQYF. The CDR3 DNA reads TGTGCCAGCAACCTCTTCGGCGGCACAGATACGCAGTATTTT.

Many counts were recorded for this clonotype. This rearrangement joins TRBV10-2 to TRBJ2-1, with a tentative D call TRBD2 (6 bases). V was trimmed by 4 bases and J by 10 bases, leaving 20 bases between them. The length of the CDR3 is 15 residues. Germline lookup yields CDR1 WSHSY and CDR2 SAAADI. CDR3 sequence: CASSVGSGPLSEQFF. In DNA form, the CDR3 reads TGCGCCAGCAGTGTGGGAAGCGGGCCCCTTTCGGAGCAGTTCTTC.

The table lists this clonotype with many counts. V is TRBV28 and J is TRBJ1-2; 12 bases are shared with TRBD1. This CDR3 contains 15 residues. Looked up from germline, CDR1 is MDHEN and CDR2 is SYDVKM. V gave up 5 bases and J gave up 5 bases; unmatched junction bases: 6. CDR3 DNA sequence: TGTGCCAGCAGTACCCCGGGACAGGGGGCGTATGGCTACACCTTC. Translation: CASSTPGQGAYGYTF.

This clonotype has a handful of counts. The rearrangement links TRBV28 to TRBJ2-2; D ambiguous. V gave up 3 bases and J gave up 6 bases, with 17 bases separating them. The CDR3 spans 16 residues. Germline CDR1 is MDHEN and CDR2 is SYDVKM. CDR3 nucleotide sequence: TGTGCCAGCAGTTTGGCCCCAACTCCCCTCGCCGGGGAGCTGTTTTTT. Its protein is CASSLAPTPLAGELFF.

This clonotype was observed a few times. The gene calls are TRBV25-1 and TRBJ2-1; a possible D gene is TRBD2 (5 bases). Germline assignment: CDR1 MGHDK and CDR2 SYGVNS. The CDR3 consists of 15 residues. Trimming pared 6 bases from V and 0 bases from J, leaving 12 bases between. The CDR3 DNA reads TGTGCCAGCAGGGAGCGGAGGAGCTCCTACAATGAGCAGTTCTTC. This encodes CASRERRSSYNEQFF.

The chain recombines TRBV12-3 or TRBV12-4 with TRBJ2-1; TRBD2 matches 10 bases. V trimming: 3 bases; J trimming: 8 bases; junction bases outside the gene matches: 4. The CDR3 runs 14 residues. CDR3 residues: CASSFASGSHEQFF. DNA of the CDR3: TGTGCCAGCAGTTTTGCTAGCGGGAGCCATGAGCAGTTCTTC.

This clonotype appeared a few times. The rearrangement links TRBV6-1 to TRBJ1-2; D unclear. V was shortened by 8 bases and J by 6 bases, with 25 bases between the two germline ends. Germline V lookup: CDR1 MNHNS, CDR2 SASEGT. The CDR3 contains 16 residues. Here the CDR3 reads CASFRSTKAPTHGYTF. CDR3 bases: TGTGCCAGCTTTCGTTCCACAAAAGCCCCTACCCATGGCTACACCTTC.

The chain joins TRBV7-2 to TRBJ2-4; 12 bases map to TRBD2. Germline values: CDR1 SGHTA, CDR2 FQGNSA. J gave up 9 bases and V 5 bases, and 26 bases lay outside the gene matches. The CDR3 has 21 residues. CDR3: CASSPTPGLAGQRGRGGIQYF. The CDR3 DNA is TGTGCCAGCAGCCCCACCCCGGGACTAGCGGGCCAGCGGGGCCGAGGGGGCATTCAGTACTTC.

This clonotype was observed at least ten times. The V call is TRBV28, the J call TRBJ1-2; D call uncertain. The germline gives CDR1 MDHEN, CDR2 SYDVKM. V was pared by 3 bases and J by 5 bases, with 13 bases between. The CDR3 runs 14 residues. This CDR3 reads CASSFVAKRYGYTF. For the CDR3, the DNA is TGTGCCAGCAGTTTTGTGGCAAAGCGGTATGGCTACACCTTC.

A few counts support this clonotype. The rearrangement uses TRBV15 and TRBJ2-3; 7 bases line up with TRBD2. The CDR3 covers 15 residues. The germline gives CDR1 LNHNV, CDR2 YYDKDF (reference sequence). J gave up 7 bases and V 1 base, and 8 bases lay outside the gene matches. CDR3 sequence (DNA): TGTGCCACCAGCAGAGCTGGGCGGGAGTCCCATACGCAGTATTTT. Translating gives CATSRAGRESHTQYF.